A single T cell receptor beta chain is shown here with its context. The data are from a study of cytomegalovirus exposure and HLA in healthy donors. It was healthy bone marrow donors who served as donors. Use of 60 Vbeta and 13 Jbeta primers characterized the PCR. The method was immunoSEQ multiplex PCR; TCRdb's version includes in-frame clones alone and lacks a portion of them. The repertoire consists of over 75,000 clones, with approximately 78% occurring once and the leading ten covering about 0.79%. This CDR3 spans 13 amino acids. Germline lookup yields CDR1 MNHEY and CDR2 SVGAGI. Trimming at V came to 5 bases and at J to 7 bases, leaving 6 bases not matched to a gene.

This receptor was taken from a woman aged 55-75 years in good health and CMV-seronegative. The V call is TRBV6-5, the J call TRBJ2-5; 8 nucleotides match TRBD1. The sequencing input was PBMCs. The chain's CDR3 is CASSRQGSGTQYF. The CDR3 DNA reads TGTGCCAGCAGTCGACAGGGGTCGGGGACCCAGTACTTC.